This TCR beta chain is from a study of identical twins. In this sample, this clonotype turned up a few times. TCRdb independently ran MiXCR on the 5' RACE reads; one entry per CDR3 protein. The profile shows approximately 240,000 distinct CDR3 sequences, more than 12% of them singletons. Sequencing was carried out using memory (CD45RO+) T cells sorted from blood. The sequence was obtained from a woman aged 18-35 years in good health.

CDR3 sequence: CASSQGQGRNEQFF. Here the CDR3 DNA reads TGTGCCAGCAGCCAAGGACAGGGTAGGAATGAGCAGTTCTTC. The chain uses TRBV7-8 and TRBJ2-1, with 8 bases aligning to TRBD1. Germline CDR1 and CDR2: SGHVS and FQNEAQ. V dropped 5 bases and J dropped 7; count of bases not matched to a gene: 7. This CDR3 contains 14 residues.